This T cell receptor beta chain is drawn from a study of blood T cell repertoires in COVID-19 (dated by TCRdb to about 2020). General notes on the study: The collaborator samples originated in the United States, Italy and Spain and spanned the acute and convalescent phases of COVID-19. The material from the prospective study consisted of cDNA or gDNA derived from T cells, B-cell-depleted T cells, or PBMCs. Deeply sampled blood TCRbeta repertoires from subjects exposed to, actively infected with, or recovered from COVID-19 were included in the dataset. The repertoires were released in a freely available public database intended as a resource for research on the immune response to SARS-CoV-2. The samples were drawn from the first 160 participants of the ongoing ImmuneRACE study and from some 1,300 subjects provided by 6 global collaborators. Nearly every sample came with metadata listing a de-identified subject ID, COVID-19 status, age in years and sex. Where available, HLA class I and class II types were taken from metadata supplied by the sample provider and were not determined by assay-based typing. Here is what the overall study found, with its caveats: How much clinical and demographic metadata was included differed by source and by participant, and the metadata was provided uncurated.

Whole blood was collected in K2EDTA tubes by collaborating institutions according to the institutions' own protocols. For TCRbeta analysis, collaborators shipped samples in one of three forms: frozen whole blood, isolated PBMCs, or DNA extracted from either of those sample types. V sheds 1 base and J sheds 3 bases, leaving 16 bases between their ends. According to the germline V gene, CDR1 reads LGHNA and CDR2 reads YNFKEQ. Including the terminal cysteine and phenylalanine, the CDR3 comprises 16 residues. Only the CDR3 region is kept as DNA, spanning 48 bases read in frame from base 1. This clone was seen ten or more times. Its specific antigen is unknown. The record has no base qualities; no much larger clone is one base away. TCRbeta CDR3 regions were amplified from genomic DNA using the immunoSEQ Assay, a bias-controlled multiplex PCR. As for the original processing: The number of nucleated cells in each sample was estimated by amplification of reference gene primers within the assay. To quantify the absolute abundance of each unique TCRbeta CDR3 rearrangement, sequence reads were collapsed and filtered. For each sample, productive Simpson clonality was calculated as the square root of Simpson's diversity index across productive rearrangements. TCRdb took over this immuneACCESS table, retaining in-frame rearrangements with V and J assigned. Such tables are incomplete; in checked studies, under half of the missing clones stem from an unresolved V gene, and the remainder is unexplained. V and J calls and clone size are given by that table; D and trimming were obtained from the DNA. The sample table lists about 140,000 clones, 82% of them with a count of one. About 4% of the sample comes from the top ten.

This sequence originates from a woman older than 75 with acute or convalescent COVID-19. The sequencing input was peripheral blood. The receptor chain draws on TRBV4-2 and TRBJ2-7, with a weak D call of TRBD1 (6 bases match). The CDR3 corresponds to CASSQGTGMSVYEQYF. The nucleotides are TGTGCCAGCAGCCAAGGAACAGGGATGTCTGTCTACGAGCAGTACTTC.